The clone carrying this T cell receptor (beta chain) was seen just once. No antigen is known for it. Produced via immunoSEQ multiplex PCR; TCRdb's table is partial and in-frame only. The sample consists of about 2.2 million clones, 85% to 95% of them appearing once. The sample is drawn from a study of shared clonotypes between healthy human individuals. General observations from the study: Specimens sampled were limited to blood, with tissue repertoires likely differing. Estimated richness was generally greater in naive than memory subsets.

The CDR3 has 14 amino acids. Naivety among CD8 cells was defined by CD45RO negativity and positive CCR7 selection, thereby excluding terminally differentiated effector memory CD45RA+ cells. The rearrangement links TRBV21-1 to TRBJ2-2; no DNA check was done on the table's D call, TRBD2. TRBV21-1 is termed a pseudogene. Material for sequencing was naive CD8+ T cells from PBMCs. The receptor's source is a man younger than 35 in good health. Some clones in this sample may be carry-over from other donors' samples. In DNA, the CDR3 is TGTGCCAGCAGTGGAGGGCCTTTGCCCGGGGAGCTGTTTTTT. It translates to CASSGGPLPGELFF.